Here is one T cell receptor (beta chain) with its context. Measured with immunoSEQ multiplex PCR; TCRdb has only the in-frame clones, and not every one. This sample has 30,000 to 35,000 clones; just over 95% occur once, and the top ten carry 0.15% to 0.2%. This record belongs to a study of monozygotic twins with cystic fibrosis. The ends lost 1 base at V and 1 base at J; junction bases unmatched: 0. This CDR3 spans 14 amino acids. Germline CDR1 and CDR2: LNHDA and SQIVND (reference sequence). The sample was blood. V and J are TRBV19 and TRBJ2-7; the match to TRBD1 covers 8 bases. The source is a girl aged 2 to 9 with cystic fibrosis. The CDR3 DNA follows: TGTGCCAGTAGTATAGGACAGGGGTCCTACGAGCAGTACTTC. Its translation is CASSIGQGSYEQYF.